A selection of T cell receptor beta chains follows, all from one sample in a study of shared clonotypes between healthy human individuals. Sequencing was performed with immunoSEQ multiplex PCR; in TCRdb, only in-frame clones are kept and a portion is missing. The sample holds roughly 2.2 million clones, just over 90% seen once. The sequencing input was naive CD4+ T cells from PBMCs. These receptors all stem from a man aged 18 to 30 in good health. Some clones in this sample may be carry-over from other donors' samples. The CDR3 runs from the conserved cysteine through the conserved F or W. The D gene is left open where the match is weak. Not all rows give a size; the values are once, few, many and, for expanded clones, a class.

abundance	len	v_gene	j_gene	d_gene	CDR3nt	CDR3aa
.	13	TRBV19	TRBJ2-4	.	TGTGCCAGTAGTATCAGCGGTCAAAACATTCAGTACTTC	CASSISGQNIQYF
.	18	TRBV19	TRBJ2-6	TRBD1	TGTGCCAGTAGTATAGTTGACAGGGACCTGGGGGGGGCCAACGTCCTGACTTTC	CASSIVDRDLGGANVLTF
.	14	TRBV19	TRBJ1-5	TRBD1	TGTGCCAGTAGACGGACAGGGGAGGGTCAGCCCCAGCATTTT	CASRRTGEGQPQHF
once	13	TRBV7-2	TRBJ2-7	TRBD2	TGTGCCAGTGGACTAGCGCCCCACTACGAGCAGTACTTC	CASGLAPHYEQYF
.	13	TRBV6-5	TRBJ1-1	.	TGTGCCAGCAGGCAGGCGGGGGTTGCTGAAGCTTTCTTT	CASRQAGVAEAFF
.	14	TRBV5-1	TRBJ2-7	TRBD1	TGCGCCAGCAGCGCGGGACAGGGTGCCTACGAGCAGTACTTC	CASSAGQGAYEQYF
.	14	TRBV9	TRBJ1-4	.	TGTGCCAGCACCCCCCCGCCAACTAATGAAAAACTGTTTTTT	CASTPPPTNEKLFF
.	16	TRBV18	TRBJ2-2	TRBD1	TGTGCCAGCTCACCACTGGCAGGGGGACGCACCGGGGAGCTGTTTTTT	CASSPLAGGRTGELFF
.	16	TRBV5-1	TRBJ2-5	.	TGCGCCAGCAGCGCCCCTCGACAGGTACCCGGGGAGACCCAGTACTTC	CASSAPRQVPGETQYF
.	15	TRBV10-1	TRBJ2-4	TRBD1	TGCGCCAGCAGTGGGGACAGGGGAACGGGGAACATTCAGTACTTC	CASSGDRGTGNIQYF
.	15	TRBV7-3	TRBJ2-1	TRBD1	TGTGCCAGCAGCTTATTGCGGACAGGGGGCGAAATCCAGTTCTTC	CASSLLRTGGEIQFF
.	13	TRBV2	TRBJ2-1	.	TGTGCCAGCAGTGAAGAGCCCGGACAGCCCCAGTTCTTC	CASSEEPGQPQFF
.	15	TRBV28	TRBJ2-7	.	TGTGCCAGCAGTTTCTCGCGTTCCCCCTTCTACGAGCAGTACTTC	CASSFSRSPFYEQYF
.	15	TRBV27	TRBJ2-5	TRBD1	TGTGCCAGCAGTTTATACAGGGGGCGCGTAGAGACCCAGTACTTC	CASSLYRGRVETQYF
.	15	TRBV9	TRBJ1-3	.	TGTGCCAGCAGCGTAGGGGGTATCTCTGGAAACACCATATATTTT	CASSVGGISGNTIYF
.	18	TRBV5-3	TRBJ2-1	.	TGTGCCAGAAGCTTTTTCGGACCGAGTAGAGACTCCTACAATGAGCAGTTCTTC	CARSFFGPSRDSYNEQFF
.	11	TRBV7-4	TRBJ1-2	.	TGTGCCAGCAGCTTATACCCCAGCTACACCTTC	CASSLYPSYTF
.	13	TRBV29-1	TRBJ1-6	TRBD1	TGCAGCGCTGCCGGACAGGGTGGTTCACCCCTCCACTTT	CSAAGQGGSPLHF
.	15	TRBV28	TRBJ1-4	.	TGTGCCAGCAGTTCTACCAGGGTGGCTAATGAAAAACTGTTTTTT	CASSSTRVANEKLFF
.	11	TRBV20-1	TRBJ2-7	.	TGCAGTGCTCATACGAACTACGAGCAGTACTTC	CSAHTNYEQYF
.	14	TRBV2	TRBJ1-4	.	TGTGCCAGCAGGCCCGGGCCCCTTAATGAAAAACTGTTTTTT	CASRPGPLNEKLFF
.	13	TRBV30	TRBJ2-7	.	TGTGCCTGGAGTGGGAGGCGAGGGGCCGAGCAGTACTTC	CAWSGRRGAEQYF
.	15	TRBV4-3	TRBJ1-4	.	TGCGCCAGCAGCCAGTGGGGGGAGTTTCTAGGAAAACTGTTTTTT	CASSQWGEFLGKLFF
once	18	TRBV11-2	TRBJ2-1	TRBD2	TGTGCCAGCAGGAGGTTCCTAGCGGGAGGGCGGGGCTACAATGAGCAGTTCTTC	CASRRFLAGGRGYNEQFF
.	14	TRBV5-1	TRBJ1-4	.	TGCGCCAGCAGCTTGGGCGGGGGTCGCGAAAAACTGTTTTTT	CASSLGGGREKLFF
.	12	TRBV29-1	TRBJ1-5	TRBD1	TGCAGCGCTGGGACAGCAGGTCAGCCCCAGCATTTT	CSAGTAGQPQHF
.	15	TRBV9	TRBJ1-3	TRBD1	TGTGCCAGCAGCGCCAGGGACAGTCCTGGAAACACCATATATTTT	CASSARDSPGNTIYF
.	12	TRBV7-2	TRBJ2-7	.	TGTGCCAGCAGCCCGGGTGGCTACGAGCAGTACTTC	CASSPGGYEQYF